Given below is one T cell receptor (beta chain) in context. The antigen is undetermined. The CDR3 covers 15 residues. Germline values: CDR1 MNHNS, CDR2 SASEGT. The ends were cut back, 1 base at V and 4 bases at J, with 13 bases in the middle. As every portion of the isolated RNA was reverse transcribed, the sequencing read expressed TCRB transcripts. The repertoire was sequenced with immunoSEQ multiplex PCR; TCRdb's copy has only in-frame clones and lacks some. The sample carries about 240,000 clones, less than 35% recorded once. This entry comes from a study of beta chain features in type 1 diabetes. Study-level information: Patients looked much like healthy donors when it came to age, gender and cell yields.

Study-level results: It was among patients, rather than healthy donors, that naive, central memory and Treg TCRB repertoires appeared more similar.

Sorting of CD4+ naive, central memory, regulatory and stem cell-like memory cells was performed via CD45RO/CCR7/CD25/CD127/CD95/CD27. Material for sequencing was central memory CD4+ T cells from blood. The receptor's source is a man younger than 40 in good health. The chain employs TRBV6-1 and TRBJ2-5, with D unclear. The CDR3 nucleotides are TGTGCCAGCAGTGAAGGGACGGCATCAAGAGAGACCCAGTACTTC. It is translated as CASSEGTASRETQYF.